Listed below are T cell receptor beta chains from one sample, sequenced in a study of blood T cell repertoires in COVID-19. TCRdb's table, derived via immunoSEQ multiplex PCR, lists solely in-frame clones and lacks some. This sample has about 130,000 clones, with around four fifths found just once. The sequenced sample was peripheral blood. Every receptor here comes from a man between 35 and 55 years old with active or convalescent COVID-19. CDR3s include the opening cysteine and the closing phenylalanine or tryptophan. The D gene is left open where the match is weak. Clone size is given for some rows only: seen once, a few or many times, or a class if the clone is expanded.

J gene: TRBJ1-3
CDR3 length: 17
clone size: .
D gene: .
V gene: TRBV28
CDR3 protein: CASSSGSLGASGNTIYF
CDR3 DNA: TGTGCCAGCAGTTCCGGTTCGTTGGGGGCCTCTGGAAACACCATATATTTT

J gene: TRBJ2-3
CDR3 length: 14
clone size: once
D gene: TRBD1
V gene: TRBV30
CDR3 protein: CAWSVGQGIDTQYF
CDR3 DNA: TGTGCCTGGAGTGTAGGACAGGGAATAGATACGCAGTATTTT

J gene: TRBJ2-5
CDR3 length: 15
clone size: .
D gene: .
V gene: TRBV7-7
CDR3 protein: CASSLAARGLETQYF
CDR3 DNA: TGTGCCAGCAGCTTAGCGGCCCGGGGGTTGGAGACCCAGTACTTC

J gene: TRBJ1-5
CDR3 length: 16
clone size: .
D gene: .
V gene: TRBV19
CDR3 protein: CASSTPSGLGSQPQHF
CDR3 DNA: TGTGCCAGTAGTACCCCTTCAGGGTTGGGAAGCCAGCCCCAGCATTTT

J gene: TRBJ1-1
CDR3 length: 14
clone size: .
D gene: TRBD1
V gene: TRBV6-5
CDR3 protein: CASSRTGVDTEAFF
CDR3 DNA: TGTGCCAGCAGCAGGACAGGGGTCGACACTGAAGCTTTCTTT

J gene: TRBJ2-5
CDR3 length: 16
clone size: .
D gene: .
V gene: TRBV7-2
CDR3 protein: CASSLYRMTTQETQYF
CDR3 DNA: TGTGCCAGCAGCTTATACCGAATGACTACTCAAGAGACCCAGTACTTC

J gene: TRBJ1-2
CDR3 length: 15
clone size: .
D gene: .
V gene: TRBV3-1/TRBV3-2
CDR3 protein: CASSQDSRGGYGYTF
CDR3 DNA: TGTGCCAGCAGCCAAGATTCACGCGGGGGATATGGCTACACCTTC

J gene: TRBJ2-2
CDR3 length: 15
clone size: .
D gene: .
V gene: TRBV7-3
CDR3 protein: CASTAMEGGSGELFF
CDR3 DNA: TGTGCCAGCACCGCGATGGAGGGTGGGAGCGGGGAGCTGTTTTTT

J gene: TRBJ2-1
CDR3 length: 17
clone size: .
D gene: .
V gene: TRBV15
CDR3 protein: CATSRDEAGGSYNEQFF
CDR3 DNA: TGTGCCACCAGCAGAGATGAGGCGGGCGGCTCCTACAATGAGCAGTTCTTC

J gene: TRBJ1-5
CDR3 length: 14
clone size: few
D gene: TRBD1
V gene: TRBV5-1
CDR3 protein: CASSPGGGNQPQHF
CDR3 DNA: TGCGCCAGCAGCCCAGGGGGTGGCAATCAGCCCCAGCATTTT

J gene: TRBJ1-3
CDR3 length: 16
clone size: .
D gene: .
V gene: TRBV7-2
CDR3 protein: CASSLSPAGSGNTIYF
CDR3 DNA: TGTGCCAGCAGCTTATCCCCGGCGGGCTCTGGAAACACCATATATTTT

J gene: TRBJ2-7
CDR3 length: 15
clone size: .
D gene: TRBD1
V gene: TRBV6-2/TRBV6-3
CDR3 protein: CASSYSGTGGYEQYF
CDR3 DNA: TGTGCCAGCAGTTACTCCGGGACAGGGGGCTACGAGCAGTACTTC

J gene: TRBJ1-1
CDR3 length: 16
clone size: .
D gene: .
V gene: TRBV11-2
CDR3 protein: CASSPTQPDRNTEAFF
CDR3 DNA: TGTGCCAGCAGCCCTACCCAACCGGACAGGAACACTGAAGCTTTCTTT

J gene: TRBJ2-3
CDR3 length: 15
clone size: .
D gene: TRBD1
V gene: TRBV11-1
CDR3 protein: CASSKRQGAQDTQYF
CDR3 DNA: TGTGCCAGCAGTAAACGACAGGGGGCTCAAGATACGCAGTATTTT

J gene: TRBJ2-2
CDR3 length: 15
clone size: .
D gene: .
V gene: TRBV6-5
CDR3 protein: CASSYWQGYTGELFF
CDR3 DNA: TGTGCCAGCAGTTACTGGCAGGGGTACACCGGGGAGCTGTTTTTT

J gene: TRBJ2-2
CDR3 length: 13
clone size: .
D gene: .
V gene: TRBV7-7
CDR3 protein: CASSLEGAGELFF
CDR3 DNA: TGTGCTAGCAGCTTGGAAGGGGCCGGGGAGCTGTTTTTT

J gene: TRBJ2-1
CDR3 length: 11
clone size: few
D gene: .
V gene: TRBV3-1/TRBV3-2
CDR3 protein: CASSQANEQFF
CDR3 DNA: TGTGCCAGCAGCCAAGCAAATGAGCAGTTCTTC

J gene: TRBJ2-7
CDR3 length: 14
clone size: .
D gene: .
V gene: TRBV9
CDR3 protein: CASSVGGQLYEQYF
CDR3 DNA: TGTGCCAGCAGCGTGGGGGGACAGCTCTACGAGCAGTACTTC

J gene: TRBJ1-2
CDR3 length: 15
clone size: .
D gene: .
V gene: TRBV7-9
CDR3 protein: CASSLIEDADYGYTF
CDR3 DNA: TGTGCCAGCAGCTTGATCGAGGATGCCGACTATGGCTACACCTTC

J gene: TRBJ2-5
CDR3 length: 16
clone size: .
D gene: .
V gene: TRBV3-1/TRBV3-2
CDR3 protein: CASSQDGWRDGETQYF
CDR3 DNA: TGTGCCAGCAGCCAAGATGGATGGAGGGACGGGGAGACCCAGTACTTC

J gene: TRBJ2-2
CDR3 length: 15
clone size: .
D gene: TRBD1
V gene: TRBV9
CDR3 protein: CASSRTGYSTGELFF
CDR3 DNA: TGTGCCAGCAGCCGGACAGGGTATAGTACCGGGGAGCTGTTTTTT

J gene: TRBJ2-7
CDR3 length: 17
clone size: few
D gene: TRBD1
V gene: TRBV18
CDR3 protein: CASSPQSTGSSNVEQYF
CDR3 DNA: TGTGCCAGCTCACCACAATCGACAGGGTCAAGCAACGTCGAGCAGTACTTC

J gene: TRBJ1-3
CDR3 length: 14
clone size: .
D gene: .
V gene: TRBV29-1
CDR3 protein: CSVVGNRLGNTIYF
CDR3 DNA: TGCAGCGTTGTTGGGAACAGACTAGGAAACACCATATATTTT

J gene: TRBJ2-7
CDR3 length: 14
clone size: .
D gene: TRBD1
V gene: TRBV27
CDR3 protein: CASSFDRGAYEQYF
CDR3 DNA: TGTGCCAGCAGTTTCGACAGGGGAGCCTACGAGCAGTACTTC

J gene: TRBJ2-7
CDR3 length: 15
clone size: .
D gene: .
V gene: TRBV19
CDR3 protein: CASGDRGGTSYEQYF
CDR3 DNA: TGTGCCAGTGGTGATCGTGGGGGGACGTCCTACGAGCAGTACTTC

J gene: TRBJ1-6
CDR3 length: 14
clone size: .
D gene: .
V gene: TRBV7-2
CDR3 protein: CASSPRVSNSPLHF
CDR3 DNA: TGTGCCAGCAGCCCCAGGGTCTCTAATTCACCCCTCCACTTT

J gene: TRBJ1-5
CDR3 length: 15
clone size: .
D gene: .
V gene: TRBV2
CDR3 protein: CASSGGSNSNQPQHF
CDR3 DNA: TGTGCCAGCAGCGGGGGTTCTAATAGCAATCAGCCCCAGCATTTT

J gene: TRBJ2-7
CDR3 length: 15
clone size: .
D gene: .
V gene: TRBV10-2
CDR3 protein: CASSESQGGGHEQYF
CDR3 DNA: TGCGCCAGCAGTGAGTCTCAGGGCGGGGGCCACGAGCAGTACTTC

J gene: TRBJ2-7
CDR3 length: 14
clone size: .
D gene: TRBD1
V gene: TRBV6-6
CDR3 protein: CASRDTGQGGEQYF
CDR3 DNA: TGTGCCAGCAGGGATACAGGACAGGGGGGAGAGCAGTACTTC

J gene: TRBJ1-6
CDR3 length: 20
clone size: .
D gene: .
V gene: TRBV27
CDR3 protein: CASSSFRDITNLNPNSPLHF
CDR3 DNA: TGTGCCAGCAGTTCGTTCCGGGACATCACTAATTTAAACCCTAATTCACCCCTCCACTTT

J gene: TRBJ2-1
CDR3 length: 11
clone size: .
D gene: .
V gene: TRBV3-1/TRBV3-2
CDR3 protein: CASSLYNEQFF
CDR3 DNA: TGTGCCAGCAGTCTATACAATGAGCAGTTCTTC

J gene: TRBJ1-3
CDR3 length: 15
clone size: .
D gene: TRBD1
V gene: TRBV18
CDR3 protein: CASSPDRVSGNTIYF
CDR3 DNA: TGTGCCAGCTCACCGGACAGGGTCTCTGGAAACACCATATATTTT

J gene: TRBJ2-5
CDR3 length: 16
clone size: .
D gene: .
V gene: TRBV3-1/TRBV3-2
CDR3 protein: CASSQEFRDSQETQYF
CDR3 DNA: TGTGCCAGCAGCCAAGAATTTCGGGACTCACAAGAGACCCAGTACTTC

J gene: TRBJ2-3
CDR3 length: 16
clone size: .
D gene: TRBD1
V gene: TRBV6-4
CDR3 protein: CASSATRQGATDTQYF
CDR3 DNA: TGTGCCAGCAGTGCTACCCGACAGGGGGCCACAGATACGCAGTATTTT

J gene: TRBJ2-3
CDR3 length: 15
clone size: once
D gene: .
V gene: TRBV18
CDR3 protein: CASSPPGALTDTQYF
CDR3 DNA: TGTGCCAGCTCACCACCGGGAGCCCTCACAGATACGCAGTATTTT

J gene: TRBJ2-5
CDR3 length: 11
clone size: .
D gene: .
V gene: TRBV20-1
CDR3 protein: CSGGPRETQYF
CDR3 DNA: TGCAGTGGAGGCCCTCGAGAGACCCAGTACTTC

J gene: TRBJ2-6
CDR3 length: 19
clone size: .
D gene: TRBD2
V gene: TRBV7-3
CDR3 protein: CASSSRLVAGTSGANVLTF
CDR3 DNA: TGTGCCAGCAGCTCCCGTTTGGTAGCGGGGACGTCTGGGGCCAACGTCCTGACTTTC

J gene: TRBJ2-3
CDR3 length: 13
clone size: .
D gene: .
V gene: TRBV7-9
CDR3 protein: CASKAGAGDTQYF
CDR3 DNA: TGTGCCAGCAAGGCTGGCGCAGGGGATACGCAGTATTTT

J gene: TRBJ2-7
CDR3 length: 16
clone size: few
D gene: .
V gene: TRBV11-2
CDR3 protein: CASSLAGQKTTYEQYF
CDR3 DNA: TGTGCCAGCAGCTTGGCGGGACAGAAGACTACCTACGAGCAGTACTTC

J gene: TRBJ2-3
CDR3 length: 16
clone size: .
D gene: TRBD2
V gene: TRBV7-2
CDR3 protein: CASSAQRGGGLDTQYF
CDR3 DNA: TGTGCCAGCAGCGCCCAGCGGGGGGGCGGACTAGATACGCAGTATTTT